The 3 T cell receptor beta chains in this list originate from one sample, sequenced in a study of blood T cell repertoires in COVID-19. The data were produced by immunoSEQ multiplex PCR, yet TCRdb's version contains in-frame clones alone and is incomplete. The table shows about 240,000 clones, with about four fifths occurring only once. Sequenced sample: PBMCs or T cells enriched from blood (not recorded which). All receptors come from a woman aged 35 to 49 who had been exposed to COVID-19.

This clone was seen a handful of times. The rearrangement uses TRBV3-1 (or the pseudogene TRBV3-2) and TRBJ1-5, with D possibly TRBD1 on 5 matching bases. The germline gives CDR1 LGHDT, CDR2 YNNKEL (reference sequence). There are 16 residues in the CDR3. V was pared by 3 bases and J by 6 bases, with 18 bases between. In DNA form, the CDR3 reads TGTGCCAGCAGCCAGGGTTCAGGGTCCAGAGGTCAGCCCCAGCATTTT. Translated, it gives CASSQGSGSRGQPQHF.

The rearrangement links TRBV28 to TRBJ2-7; the match to TRBD2 covers 9 bases. The trim removed 6 bases at V and 7 bases at J, leaving 13 bases unmatched. The CDR3 spans 15 residues. Germline values: CDR1 MDHEN, CDR2 SYDVKM. CDR3 sequence: CASSRGASGVGEQYF. The CDR3 DNA follows: TGTGCCAGCAGCCGGGGGGCTAGCGGGGTCGGAGAGCAGTACTTC. Based on the CDR3 plus reference TRBV28 and TRBJ2-7, the full variable domain is DVKVTQSSRYLVKRTGEKVFLECVQDMDHENMFWYRQDPGLGLRLIYFSYDVKMKEKGDIPEGYSVSREKKERFSLILESASTNQTSMYLCASSRGASGVGEQYFGPGTRLTVT.

This chain links TRBV19 with TRBJ1-2, with D uncertain. Germline values: CDR1 LNHDA, CDR2 SQIVND (reference sequence). CDR3 size: 13 residues. Between the trimmed V and J ends, which lost 6 bases and 4 bases, there was a span of 12 bases. DNA for the CDR3: TGTGCCAGTAGCCAATTAGACACCTATGGCTACACCTTC. Translating it yields CASSQLDTYGYTF.